Included here is one T cell receptor (beta chain) sequence, with context. The sample is drawn from a study of control samples from healthy donors and cancer patients. Sequencing used immunoSEQ multiplex PCR; TCRdb keeps in-frame clones, though not all of them. The data hold 170,000 or so clones, with around 93% observed a single time. CDR1 and CDR2 (germline): DFQATT, SNEGSKA (reference sequence). The CDR3 covers 10 residues. Trimming left V 6 bases short and J 4 bases short, with 7 bases between. The sequenced sample was blood. The J gene is TRBJ2-7, the V gene TRBV20-1; tentative D call: TRBD2 (6 bases). This receptor was obtained from a man between 18 and 29 years old in good health. The CDR3 DNA follows: TGCAGTGCGGGGGGTTACGAGCAGTACTTC. This gives the protein CSAGGYEQYF.